The sequence of this T cell receptor (beta chain) was determined in a study of T cell clonotyping in hematopoietic cell transplantation. V was trimmed by 0 bases and J by 0 bases, leaving 9 bases between them. The germline gives CDR1 WSHSY, CDR2 SAAADI. This CDR3 contains 16 residues. This clone was detected a few times. Generated by immunoSEQ multiplex PCR, the TCRdb table keeps only in-frame clones and is missing some. The sample shows several thousand clones, around three quarters of them seen only once. Samples: about 28 days before transplant, then days 30, 100 and 180 after. This specimen consisted of peripheral blood mononuclear cells, obtained at the time of graft-versus-host disease after allogeneic stem cell transplant. The TCR originated in a female patient aged 50-59 years who had an allogeneic stem cell transplant from an unrelated donor, so the T cells may come from the graft donor. Some clones in this sample may be carry-over from other donors' samples. The chain joins TRBV10-2 to TRBJ1-5, with TRBD1 as a possible D gene (5 bases). In nucleotides, the CDR3 is TGCGCCAGCAGTGAGTCGACAGTCAATAGCAATCAGCCCCAGCATTTT. Its translation: CASSESTVNSNQPQHF.